These 26 T cell receptor beta chains share one sample of origin, sequenced in a study of blood T cell repertoires in COVID-19 (dated by TCRdb to the early 2020s). Library preparation used the immunoSEQ multiplex PCR assay. TCRdb took this table from immuneACCESS and kept in-frame rearrangements with V and J called. Such tables lack part of the clones; where checked against another copy, unresolved V genes explain under half of the gap, and the rest is unexplained. This sample is represented by about 360,000 clones; around nine tenths of them were singletons. The ten largest clones represent around 2.9% of the sample. Material for sequencing was peripheral blood. These receptors all come from a human donor in a cohort sampled during active COVID-19.

For the CDR3, the DNA is TGTGCCAGTAGCGCTAGGGGCAGGCCCGTGGGTCAGCCCCAGCATTTT. This codes for CASSARGRPVGQPQHF. J is TRBJ1-5 and V is TRBV19, with D possibly TRBD1 on 5 matching bases. The CDR3 consists of 16 residues. Germline V gene data show CDR1 as LNHDA and CDR2 as SQIVND (reference sequence). V lost 6 bases to trimming and J lost 6 bases, with 21 bases between them.

The rearrangement joins TRBV19 to TRBJ1-6, with D uncertain. V gave up 5 bases and J gave up 7 bases, with 15 bases separating them. This CDR3 has 15 residues. In germline, CDR1 is LNHDA, CDR2 SQIVND (reference sequence). CDR3 nucleotide sequence: TGTGCCAGTAGTCCTTCGGGTGAGTGGAATTCACCCCTCCACTTT. It translates to CASSPSGEWNSPLHF.

The rearrangement links TRBV30 to TRBJ2-2; TRBD1 aligns across 7 bases. This CDR3 has 16 residues. Germline CDR1 is GTSNPN and CDR2 is SVGIG (reference sequence). V trimming: 0 bases; J trimming: 8 bases; junction bases outside the gene matches: 12. CDR3 in amino acids: CAWSVPEDRLPGELFF. CDR3 nucleotides: TGTGCCTGGAGTGTACCCGAGGACAGGCTCCCGGGGGAGCTGTTTTTT.

V usage is TRBV15 and J usage is TRBJ2-7; TRBD2 might be the D (5 bases). Germline CDR1 reads LNHNV; CDR2 reads YYDKDF (reference sequence). Trimming removed 0 bases from V and 4 bases from J, with 10 bases in between. The CDR3 extends over 14 amino acids. The CDR3 loop is CATSRDRESYEQYF. The CDR3 DNA is TGTGCCACCAGCAGAGATAGGGAGTCGTACGAGCAGTACTTC.

The chain uses TRBV7-9 and TRBJ2-7; TRBD1 agrees at 8 bases. The germline V gene encodes CDR1 SEHNR and CDR2 FQNEAQ (reference sequence). The ends lost 4 bases at V and 6 bases at J; junction bases unmatched: 2. This CDR3 is built from 12 residues. The CDR3 protein is CASSSDRGEQYF. The DNA for the CDR3 is TGTGCCAGCAGCTCCGACAGGGGCGAGCAGTACTTC.

This chain connects TRBV24-1 to TRBJ2-1; 11 bases fit TRBD2. The CDR3 consists of 16 residues. V shed 9 bases, J shed 5 bases, and the junction held 11 bases outside the gene matches. Germline V CDR1 and CDR2: KGHDR, SFDVKD. The CDR3 nucleotides are TGTGCCACCCGGGGGGCGGGACTAGCGGATAACAATGAGCAGTTCTTC. Protein: CATRGAGLADNNEQFF.

The genes are TRBV19 and TRBJ2-2; unclear D gene. CDR1 is LNHDA, CDR2 SQIVND, per germline (reference sequence). This CDR3 has 15 amino acids. V gave up 6 bases and J gave up 6 bases, with 17 bases separating them. In DNA, the CDR3 is TGTGCCAGTAGGCCTACGATGTTCATCCCCGGGGAGCTGTTTTTT. Translated: CASRPTMFIPGELFF.

Only a few counts were recorded for this clone. The gene calls are TRBV11-2 and TRBJ1-6; D is possibly TRBD1 (6 bases). The CDR3 is 13 residues long. V was shortened by 5 bases and J by 7 bases, with 9 bases between the two germline ends. From germline, CDR1 is SGHAT and CDR2 FQNNGV. CDR3 sequence (DNA): TGTGCCAGCAGCCATGACAGGAATTCACCCCTCCACTTT. Its protein product is CASSHDRNSPLHF.

This clone has a handful of counts. The chain combines TRBV14 with TRBJ1-5, with 7 nucleotides matching TRBD1. J was trimmed by 3 bases and V by 3 bases; bases with no gene match: 5. Germline CDR1 reads SGHDN; CDR2 reads FVKESK. This CDR3 region has 15 residues. Written as DNA, the CDR3 is TGTGCCAGCAGCCAGCCGGGACAGCACAATCAGCCCCAGCATTTT. It is translated as CASSQPGQHNQPQHF.

J is TRBJ2-5 and V is TRBV24-1; TRBD2 agrees at 16 bases. The germline V gene encodes CDR1 KGHDR and CDR2 SFDVKD. J lost 4 bases, V lost 4 bases, and 11 bases had no gene match. CDR3 length equals 19 residues. This chain's CDR3 is CATSDNDGTSGGAPETQYF. CDR3 coding DNA: TGTGCCACCAGTGACAATGATGGGACTAGCGGGGGGGCCCCAGAGACCCAGTACTTC.

The chain uses TRBV3-1 (or the pseudogene TRBV3-2) and TRBJ2-3, with 13 bases matching TRBD2. The trim removed 6 bases at V and 7 bases at J, leaving 7 bases unmatched. Germline V CDR1 and CDR2: LGHDT, YNNKEL (reference sequence). The CDR3 is 15 residues long. CDR3 sequence reads: CASSTSGGALYTQYF. The DNA for the CDR3 is TGTGCCAGCAGTACTAGCGGGGGGGCCCTTTATACGCAGTATTTT.

The J gene is TRBJ1-4, the V gene TRBV28, with 12 bases lining up with TRBD1. Germline V gene lookup returns CDR1 MDHEN and CDR2 SYDVKM. The J segment lost 8 bases and the V segment lost 2 bases, leaving 6 bases of the junction unmatched. The CDR3 consists of 16 residues. Here the CDR3 reads CASSLGTGGIGEKLFF. CDR3 sequence (DNA): TGTGCCAGCAGTTTAGGGACAGGGGGCATCGGGGAAAAACTGTTTTTT.

This rearrangement joins TRBV3-1 (or the pseudogene TRBV3-2) to TRBJ1-1; D not resolved. From germline, CDR1 is LGHDT and CDR2 YNNKEL (reference sequence). V dropped 5 bases and J dropped 2 bases, with 9 bases sitting between them. The CDR3 runs 13 residues. CDR3 residues: CASSSSVNTEAFF. DNA of the CDR3: TGTGCCAGCAGCTCCAGTGTAAACACTGAAGCTTTCTTT.

The chain couples TRBV4-1 to TRBJ2-1; D remains unclear. Germline V gives CDR1 MGHRA, CDR2 YSYEKL. The CDR3 is made up of 17 amino acids. The germline V and J ends were trimmed by 1 base and 0 bases, with 13 bases remaining between them. Here the CDR3 DNA reads TGCGCCAGCAGCCAAGCTCGCGGCGGCCCCTCCTACAATGAGCAGTTCTTC. Translation: CASSQARGGPSYNEQFF.

For the CDR3, the DNA is TGTGCCAGCAGCGAGGACAGGGGATGGGATACGCAGTATTTT. It is translated as CASSEDRGWDTQYF. J is TRBJ2-3 and V is TRBV7-2; 9 bases map to TRBD1. V shed 5 bases and J 6 bases; nucleotides not matched to a gene: 6. CDR1 and CDR2 from the germline V gene are SGHTA and FQGNSA. The CDR3 contains 14 residues.

The CDR3 is CASSLFRFSYEQYF. Here the CDR3 DNA reads TGTGCCAGCAGTTTATTCAGGTTCTCCTACGAGCAGTACTTC. The chain joins TRBV27 to TRBJ2-7; D is ambiguous. Germline lookup yields CDR1 MNHEY and CDR2 SMNVEV (reference sequence). This CDR3 is 14 amino acids long. V lost 1 base, J lost 0 bases, and 7 bases lay in between.

The chain carries TRBV15 and TRBJ2-7; 7 bases agree with TRBD2. V trimming: 1 base; J trimming: 5 bases; junction bases outside the gene matches: 8. The CDR3 runs 15 residues. Germline assignment: CDR1 LNHNV and CDR2 YYDKDF (reference sequence). The CDR3 nucleotides are TGTGCCACCAGCAGAGTGTGGGAGGGTCTGAACGAGCAGTACTTC. Encoded protein: CATSRVWEGLNEQYF.

The chain couples TRBV7-9 to TRBJ2-5; D remains unclear. This CDR3 region has 14 residues. Germline CDR1 is SEHNR and CDR2 is FQNEAQ (reference sequence). Trimming left V 4 bases short and J 1 base short, with 10 bases between. This CDR3 is CASSSQTVQETQYF. CDR3 sequence (DNA): TGTGCCAGCAGCTCACAGACGGTCCAAGAGACCCAGTACTTC.

V gene TRBV18 combines with J gene TRBJ2-6, with a possible D match to TRBD2 (5 bases). Trimming left V 2 bases short and J 0 bases short, with 20 bases between. From germline, CDR1 is KGHSH and CDR2 LQKENI. This CDR3 region has 20 residues. The CDR3 spells CASSPKGDRQRSSGANVLTF. CDR3 coding DNA: TGTGCCAGCTCACCAAAAGGCGATCGGCAGCGGAGCTCTGGGGCCAACGTCCTGACTTTC.

This clone has only one observation. The chain links TRBV18 to TRBJ2-6; 8 positions agree with TRBD1. The V gene's germline CDR1 is KGHSH and CDR2 LQKENI. CDR3 length: 18 residues. Trimming at V came to 6 bases and at J to 0 bases, leaving 10 bases not matched to a gene. The CDR3 DNA reads as TGTGCCAGCTCGCAAACCGGGACAGGATACTCTGGGGCCAACGTCCTGACTTTC. Translating it yields CASSQTGTGYSGANVLTF. The full variable domain, in which reference TRBV18 and TRBJ2-6 provide the parts outside the CDR3, is NAGVMQNPRHLVRRRGQEARLRCSPMKGHSHVYWYRQLPEEGLKFMVYLQKENIIDESGMPKERFSAEFPKEGPSILRIQQVVRGDSAAYFCASSQTGTGYSGANVLTFGAGSRLTVL.

The CDR3 protein is CASSTTGLGNTIYF. In DNA, the CDR3 is TGTGCCAGCAGCACAACAGGGCTGGGAAACACCATATATTTT. The rearrangement uses TRBV7-6 and TRBJ1-3, with D possibly being TRBD1 (6 bases). CDR3 length equals 14 residues. V was shortened by 5 bases and J by 4 bases, with 12 bases between the two germline ends. Per the germline V gene, CDR1 is SGHVS and CDR2 is FNYEAQ.

The chain employs TRBV6-1 and TRBJ2-2; TRBD1 matches at 8 bases. This CDR3 spans 17 amino acids. Germline CDR1 reads MNHNS; CDR2 reads SASEGT. V lost 3 bases to trimming and J lost 4 bases; unmatched junction nucleotides: 10. CDR3 in amino acids: CASSDRGPLGGTGELFF. CDR3 in DNA: TGTGCCAGCAGTGACAGGGGGCCCCTTGGGGGCACCGGGGAGCTGTTTTTT.

This clone was detected only once. The chain uses TRBV5-1 and TRBJ1-1; D call uncertain. CDR1 is SGHRS and CDR2 is YFSETQ in the germline V gene. Trimming shortened V by 0 bases and J by 6 bases, and 6 bases separated the two germline ends. The CDR3 extends over 12 amino acids. CDR3 coding DNA: TGCGCCAGCAGCTTGGGTATCTCTGAAGCTTTCTTT. Translating it yields CASSLGISEAFF.

CDR3 sequence (DNA): TGTGCCAGCAGCCCGACCCGTAGCCGCTATGGCTACACCTTC. Residues: CASSPTRSRYGYTF. V usage is TRBV3-1 (or the pseudogene TRBV3-2) and J usage is TRBJ1-2; D is undetermined. The germline V and J ends were trimmed by 4 bases and 4 bases, with 13 bases remaining between them. Germline CDR1 and CDR2: LGHDT and YNNKEL (reference sequence). The CDR3 is 14 residues long.

The gene calls are TRBV28 and TRBJ2-5, with D hard to call. The germline CDR1 and CDR2 sequences are MDHEN and SYDVKM. V shed 7 bases and J shed 3 bases, with 15 bases lying between them. CDR3 length equals 14 residues. CDR3 in amino acids: CASKTLEDEETQYF. CDR3 nucleotide sequence: TGTGCCAGCAAGACCTTAGAGGATGAAGAGACCCAGTACTTC.

This chain connects TRBV30 to TRBJ1-1; TRBD1 matches 7 bases. In germline, CDR1 is GTSNPN, CDR2 SVGIG (reference sequence). Trimming removed 3 bases from V and 11 bases from J; junction bases left unmatched: 6. CDR3 length equals 11 residues. CDR3 amino acids: CAWRLKGQAFF. In nucleotides, the CDR3 is TGTGCCTGGAGGCTCAAGGGACAGGCTTTCTTT.